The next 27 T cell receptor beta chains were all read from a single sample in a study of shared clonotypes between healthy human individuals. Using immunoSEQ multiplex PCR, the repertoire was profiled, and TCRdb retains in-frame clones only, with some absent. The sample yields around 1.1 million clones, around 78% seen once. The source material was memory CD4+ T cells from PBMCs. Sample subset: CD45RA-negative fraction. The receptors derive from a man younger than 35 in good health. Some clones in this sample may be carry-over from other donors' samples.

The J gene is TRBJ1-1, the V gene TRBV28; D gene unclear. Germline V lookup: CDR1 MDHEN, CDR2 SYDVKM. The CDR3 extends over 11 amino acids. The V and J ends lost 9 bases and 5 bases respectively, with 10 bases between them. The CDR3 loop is CASNQGTEAFF. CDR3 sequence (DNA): TGTGCCAGTAACCAAGGGACTGAAGCTTTCTTT.

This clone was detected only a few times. The CDR3 spells CASQQGLTTEAFF. The CDR3 DNA sequence: TGTGCCAGCCAGCAGGGGCTTACCACTGAAGCTTTCTTT. J is TRBJ1-1 and V is TRBV7-2, with TRBD1 as a possible D gene (6 bases). Trimming shortened V by 8 bases and J by 4 bases, and 14 bases separated the two germline ends. From germline, CDR1 is SGHTA and CDR2 FQGNSA. CDR3 length: 13 amino acids.

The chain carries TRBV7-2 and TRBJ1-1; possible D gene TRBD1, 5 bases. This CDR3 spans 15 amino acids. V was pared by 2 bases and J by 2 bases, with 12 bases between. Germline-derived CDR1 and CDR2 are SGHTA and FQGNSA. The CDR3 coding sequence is TGTGCCAGCAGCTTATCCGGTAGGGGAAACACTGAAGCTTTCTTT. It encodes CASSLSGRGNTEAFF.

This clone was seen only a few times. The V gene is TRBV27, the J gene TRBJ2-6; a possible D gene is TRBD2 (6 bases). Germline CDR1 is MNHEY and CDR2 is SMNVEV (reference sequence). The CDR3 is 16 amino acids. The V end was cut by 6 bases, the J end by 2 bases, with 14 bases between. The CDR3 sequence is CASSTLRGAGANVLTF. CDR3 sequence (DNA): TGTGCCAGCAGCACCTTGCGGGGAGCTGGGGCCAACGTCCTGACTTTC. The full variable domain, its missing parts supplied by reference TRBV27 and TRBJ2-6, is EAQVTQNPRYLITVTGKKLTVTCSQNMNHEYMSWYRQDPGLGLRQIYYSMNVEVTDKGDVPEGYKVSRKEKRNFPLILESPSPNQTSLYFCASSTLRGAGANVLTFGAGSRLTVL.

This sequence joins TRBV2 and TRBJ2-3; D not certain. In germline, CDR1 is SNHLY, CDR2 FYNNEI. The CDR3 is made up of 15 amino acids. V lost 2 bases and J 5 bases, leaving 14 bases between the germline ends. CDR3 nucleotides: TGTGCCAGCAGTGAAATTTCCACATACGGAGATACGCAGTATTTT. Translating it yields CASSEISTYGDTQYF.

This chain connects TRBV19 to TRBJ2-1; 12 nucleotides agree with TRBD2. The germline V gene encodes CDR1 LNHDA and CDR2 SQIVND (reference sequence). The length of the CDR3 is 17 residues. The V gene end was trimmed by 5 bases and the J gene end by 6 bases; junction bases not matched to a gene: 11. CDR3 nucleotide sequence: TGTGCCAGTAGTCATAACGGACTAGCGGGACGACCCAATGAGCAGTTCTTC. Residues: CASSHNGLAGRPNEQFF.

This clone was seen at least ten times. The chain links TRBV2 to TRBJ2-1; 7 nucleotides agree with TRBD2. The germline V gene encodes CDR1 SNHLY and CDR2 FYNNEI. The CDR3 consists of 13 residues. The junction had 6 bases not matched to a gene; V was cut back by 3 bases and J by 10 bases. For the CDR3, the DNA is TGTGCCAGCAGTGATAGACTAGCCCCCGAGCAGTTCTTC. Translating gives CASSDRLAPEQFF.

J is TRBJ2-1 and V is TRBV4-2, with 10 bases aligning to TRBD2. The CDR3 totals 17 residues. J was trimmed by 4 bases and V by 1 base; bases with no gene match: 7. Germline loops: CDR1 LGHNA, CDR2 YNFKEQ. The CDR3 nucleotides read TGTGCCAGCAGCCAAGGTAAGTCAGCGGGAGGGTACAATGAGCAGTTCTTC. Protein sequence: CASSQGKSAGGYNEQFF.

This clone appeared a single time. The CDR3 loop is CASSPQRGGTVREKLFF. The DNA for the CDR3 is TGTGCCAGTAGTCCCCAGAGGGGAGGGACTGTGCGGGAAAAACTGTTTTTT. The chain combines TRBV19 with TRBJ1-4, with D possibly TRBD1 on 5 matching bases. This CDR3 is built from 17 residues. V lost 5 bases to trimming and J lost 8 bases, with 24 bases between them. CDR1 LNHDA and CDR2 SQIVND come from the germline V gene (reference sequence).

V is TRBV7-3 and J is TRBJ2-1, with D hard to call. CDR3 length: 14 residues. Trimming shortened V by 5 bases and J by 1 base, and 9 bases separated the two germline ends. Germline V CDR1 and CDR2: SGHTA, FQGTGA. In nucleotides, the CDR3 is TGTGCCAGCAGCGCTAGGAATTCCTACAATGAGCAGTTCTTC. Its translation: CASSARNSYNEQFF. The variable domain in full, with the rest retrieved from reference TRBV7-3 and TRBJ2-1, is GAGVSQTPSNKVTEKGKYVELRCDPISGHTALYWYRQSLGQGPEFLIYFQGTGAADDSGLPNDRFFAVRPEGSVSTLKIQRTERGDSAVYLCASSARNSYNEQFFGPGTRLTVL.

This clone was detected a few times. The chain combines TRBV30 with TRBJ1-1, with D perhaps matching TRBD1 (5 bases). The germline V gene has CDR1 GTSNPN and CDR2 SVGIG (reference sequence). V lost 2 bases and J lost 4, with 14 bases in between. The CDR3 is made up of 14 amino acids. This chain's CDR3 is CAWSRRGRGTEAFF. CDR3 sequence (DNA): TGTGCCTGGAGTCGGCGGGGAAGGGGCACTGAAGCTTTCTTT.

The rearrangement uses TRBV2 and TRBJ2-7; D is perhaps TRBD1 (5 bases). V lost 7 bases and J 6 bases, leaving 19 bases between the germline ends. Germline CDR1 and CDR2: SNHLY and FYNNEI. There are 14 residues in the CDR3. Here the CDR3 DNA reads TGTGCCAGCAAAAGAGTGGACAAGTGGGGCGAGCAGTACTTC. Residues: CASKRVDKWGEQYF. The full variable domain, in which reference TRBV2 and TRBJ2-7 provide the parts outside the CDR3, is EPEVTQTPSHQVTQMGQEVILRCVPISNHLYFYWYRQILGQKVEFLVSFYNNEISEKSEIFDDQFSVERPDGSNFTLKIRSTKLEDSAMYFCASKRVDKWGEQYFGPGTRLTVT.

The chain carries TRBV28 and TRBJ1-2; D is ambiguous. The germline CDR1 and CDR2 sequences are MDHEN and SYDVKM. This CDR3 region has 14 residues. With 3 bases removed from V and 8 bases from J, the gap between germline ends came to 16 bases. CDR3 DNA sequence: TGTGCCAGCAGTTTCGTGAAGTCCTTAGGCGGCTACACCTTC. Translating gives CASSFVKSLGGYTF.

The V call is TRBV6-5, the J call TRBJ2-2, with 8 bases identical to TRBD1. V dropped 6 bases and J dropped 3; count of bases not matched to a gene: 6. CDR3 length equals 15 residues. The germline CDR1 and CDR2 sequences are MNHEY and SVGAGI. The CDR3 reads CASRYGQGDTGELFF. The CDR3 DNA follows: TGTGCCAGCAGATACGGACAGGGAGACACCGGGGAGCTGTTTTTT.

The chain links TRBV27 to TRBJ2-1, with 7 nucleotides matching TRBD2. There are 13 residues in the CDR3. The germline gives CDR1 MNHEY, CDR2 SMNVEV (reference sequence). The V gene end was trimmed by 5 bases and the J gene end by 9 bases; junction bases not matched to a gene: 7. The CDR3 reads CASSATSGGEQFF. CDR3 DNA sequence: TGTGCCAGCAGTGCGACGTCGGGAGGTGAGCAGTTCTTC.

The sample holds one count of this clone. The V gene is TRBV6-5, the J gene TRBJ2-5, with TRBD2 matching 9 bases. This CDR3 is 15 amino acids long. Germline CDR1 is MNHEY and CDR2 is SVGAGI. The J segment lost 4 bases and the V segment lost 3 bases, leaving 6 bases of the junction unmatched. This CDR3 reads CASSYGGGRVETQYF. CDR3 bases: TGTGCCAGCAGTTATGGAGGCGGGAGGGTAGAGACCCAGTACTTC.

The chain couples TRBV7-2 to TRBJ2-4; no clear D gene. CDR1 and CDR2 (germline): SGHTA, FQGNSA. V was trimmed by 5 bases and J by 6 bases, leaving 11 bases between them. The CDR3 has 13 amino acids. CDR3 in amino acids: CASSPALLNIQYF. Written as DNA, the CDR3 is TGTGCCAGCAGCCCCGCCCTTCTAAACATTCAGTACTTC.

The CDR3 sequence: CASSRGTGGVGETQYF. The DNA for the CDR3 is TGTGCCAGCAGCCGGGGGACAGGGGGCGTCGGTGAGACCCAGTACTTC. The V and J genes are TRBV4-2 and TRBJ2-5, with 12 bases that match TRBD1. CDR3 length equals 16 residues. V lost 4 bases and J lost 5; bases outside the gene matches: 8. CDR1 and CDR2 from the germline V gene are LGHNA and YNFKEQ.

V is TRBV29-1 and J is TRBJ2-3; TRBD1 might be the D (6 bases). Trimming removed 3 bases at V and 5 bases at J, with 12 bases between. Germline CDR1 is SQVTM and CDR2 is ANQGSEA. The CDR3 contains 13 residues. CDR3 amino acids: CSVEVAGVDTQYF. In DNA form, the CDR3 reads TGCAGCGTTGAGGTAGCAGGGGTAGATACGCAGTATTTT.

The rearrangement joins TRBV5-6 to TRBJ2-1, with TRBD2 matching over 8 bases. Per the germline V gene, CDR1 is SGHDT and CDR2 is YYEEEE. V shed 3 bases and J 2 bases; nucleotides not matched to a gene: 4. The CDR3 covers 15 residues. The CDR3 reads CASSSGLAAYNEQFF. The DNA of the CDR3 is TGTGCCAGCAGCTCCGGACTAGCCGCCTACAATGAGCAGTTCTTC.

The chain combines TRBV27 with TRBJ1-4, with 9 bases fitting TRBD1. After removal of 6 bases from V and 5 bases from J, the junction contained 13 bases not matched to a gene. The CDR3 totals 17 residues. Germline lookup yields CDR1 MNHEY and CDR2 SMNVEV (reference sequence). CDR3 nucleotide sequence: TGTGCCAGCAGGAACCCGGGGACAGGGCCGGGGAATGAAAAACTGTTTTTT. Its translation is CASRNPGTGPGNEKLFF.

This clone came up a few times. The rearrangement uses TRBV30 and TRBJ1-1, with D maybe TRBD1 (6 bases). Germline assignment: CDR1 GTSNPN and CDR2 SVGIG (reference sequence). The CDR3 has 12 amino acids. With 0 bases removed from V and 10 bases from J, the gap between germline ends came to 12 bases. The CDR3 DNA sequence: TGTGCCTGGAGTGTACAGGGTCTGGGAGCTTTCTTT. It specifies CAWSVQGLGAFF.

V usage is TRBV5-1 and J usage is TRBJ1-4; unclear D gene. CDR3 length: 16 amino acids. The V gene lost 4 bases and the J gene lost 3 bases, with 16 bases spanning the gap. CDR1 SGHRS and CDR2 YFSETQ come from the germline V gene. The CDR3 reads CASSPLAGGSNEKLFF. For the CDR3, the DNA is TGCGCCAGCAGCCCCCTGGCCGGCGGCTCTAATGAAAAACTGTTTTTT.

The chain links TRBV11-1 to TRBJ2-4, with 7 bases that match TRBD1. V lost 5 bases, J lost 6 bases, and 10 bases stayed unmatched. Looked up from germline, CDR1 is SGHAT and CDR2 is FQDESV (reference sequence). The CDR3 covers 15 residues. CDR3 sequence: CASSPDRARLNIQYF. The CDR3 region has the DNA TGTGCCAGCAGCCCTGACAGGGCACGGTTAAACATTCAGTACTTC.

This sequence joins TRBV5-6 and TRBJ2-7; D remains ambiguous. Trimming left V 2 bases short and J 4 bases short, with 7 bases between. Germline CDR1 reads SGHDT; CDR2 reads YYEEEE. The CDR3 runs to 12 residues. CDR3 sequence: CASSLKRYEQYF. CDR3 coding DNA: TGTGCCAGCAGCTTAAAGAGATACGAGCAGTACTTC.

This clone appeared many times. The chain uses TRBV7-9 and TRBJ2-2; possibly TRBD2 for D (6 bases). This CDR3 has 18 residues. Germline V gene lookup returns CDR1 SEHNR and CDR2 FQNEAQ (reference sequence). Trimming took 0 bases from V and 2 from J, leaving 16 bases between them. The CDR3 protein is CASSLAWTTTFNTGELFF. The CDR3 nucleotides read TGTGCCAGCAGCTTAGCCTGGACTACAACATTTAACACCGGGGAGCTGTTTTTT.

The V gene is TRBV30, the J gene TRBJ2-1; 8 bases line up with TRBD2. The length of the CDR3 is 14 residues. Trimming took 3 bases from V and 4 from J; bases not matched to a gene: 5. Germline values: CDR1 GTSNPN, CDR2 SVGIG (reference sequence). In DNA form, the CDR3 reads TGTGCCTGGAGAAATAGCGGGGTATACAATGAGCAGTTCTTC. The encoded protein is CAWRNSGVYNEQFF.